This T cell receptor (beta chain) was found in a study of blood T cell repertoires in COVID-19. Participant-given clinical history determined each cohort assignment. V lost 6 bases to trimming and J lost 6 bases, with 14 bases between them. Per the germline V gene, CDR1 is LNHDA and CDR2 is SQIVND (reference sequence). This CDR3 contains 13 residues. Here immunoSEQ multiplex PCR was the method, and the copy in TCRdb shows in-frame clones only, minus some. The sample lists approximately 220,000 clones, 85% seen once, with under 20% in the top ten. This clonotype was sampled from a man aged 40-49 years who had recovered from COVID-19. This chain links TRBV19 with TRBJ1-1, with a weak D call TRBD1 (5 bases). Sequencing was carried out using PBMCs or T cells enriched from blood (not recorded which). This CDR3 reads CASRDIKGSEAFF. CDR3 DNA: TGTGCCAGTAGGGACATTAAGGGGTCTGAAGCTTTCTTT.